The clone carrying this T cell receptor (beta chain) was seen once. The data stem from a study of cytotoxic CD8 clonotypes in ibrutinib-treated CLL. Assay used: immunoSEQ multiplex PCR; TCRdb lists only in-frame clones, some missing. Of over 100,000 clones listed, 75% to 90% are singletons. V trimming: 7 bases; J trimming: 5 bases; junction bases outside the gene matches: 8. The germline V gene encodes CDR1 ENHRY and CDR2 SYGVKD. This CDR3 spans 14 amino acids. This chain links TRBV10-3 with TRBJ1-5, with 7 bases that match TRBD1. The material was PBMCs, obtained after 24 months of ibrutinib treatment. The receptor was derived from a human donor with chronic lymphocytic leukemia. The CDR3 DNA sequence: TGTGCCATCAACGACAGGGAAGGTTATCAGCCCCAGCATTTT. It is translated as CAINDREGYQPQHF.